The 21 T cell receptor beta chains below come from one sample, sequenced in a study of CD8 T cells in ankylosing spondylitis. TCRdb redid the calling of the 5' RACE reads with MiXCR, one entry per CDR3 protein. The data contain 100,000 to 150,000 distinct CDR3 sequences, 11% of them singletons. The sequencing sample was made of blood, either unsorted or a sorted T cell fraction (not recorded which). The receptors shown here come from a female donor with ankylosing spondylitis or in good health (not recorded which).

This clonotype was detected ten times or more. The V call is TRBV20-1, the J call TRBJ2-7, with TRBD2 matching 8 bases. The CDR3 is made up of 17 amino acids. The V gene end was trimmed by 2 bases and the J gene end by 5 bases; junction bases not matched to a gene: 17. Germline CDR1 reads DFQATT; CDR2 reads SNEGSKA (reference sequence). The CDR3 reads CSARPPVVAGFPDEQYF. For the CDR3, the DNA is TGCAGTGCTAGACCCCCGGTGGTAGCGGGATTTCCAGACGAGCAGTACTTC.

The gene calls are TRBV12-3 or TRBV12-4 and TRBJ1-2, with 9 bases fitting TRBD1. The V gene end was trimmed by 6 bases and the J gene end by 4 bases; junction bases not matched to a gene: 12. CDR3 length: 16 residues. The CDR3 sequence is CASSSNRDRDSYGYTF. The CDR3 region has the DNA TGTGCCAGCAGCTCCAACCGGGACAGGGATTCCTATGGCTACACCTTC.

A remark on this clonotype: This may come from a read error, since a much larger clone is one base off. The chain couples TRBV7-6 to TRBJ2-2; no clear D gene. The V gene lost 7 bases and the J gene lost 7 bases, with 4 bases spanning the gap. The CDR3 covers 10 residues. The germline V gene has CDR1 SGHVS and CDR2 FNYEAQ. DNA of the CDR3: TGTGCCAGCAATAACGGGGAGCTGTTTTTT. The encoded protein is CASNNGELFF.

This clonotype was recorded a few times. V usage is TRBV11-3 and J usage is TRBJ1-1, with no clear D. Trimming stripped 2 bases from V and 1 base from J, with 8 bases between. The CDR3 totals 14 residues. CDR1 SGHNT and CDR2 YENEEA come from the germline V gene. CDR3 bases: TGTGCCAGCAGCTTACGTATTCGGAACACTGAAGCTTTCTTT. Protein product: CASSLRIRNTEAFF.

This clonotype was counted at least ten times. This chain uses TRBV7-2 with TRBJ2-1; TRBD1 might be the D (5 bases). Germline lookup yields CDR1 SGHTA and CDR2 FQGNSA. The CDR3 covers 16 residues. V lost 3 bases, J lost 7 bases, and 19 bases lay in between. This CDR3 is CASSFTTRGGRNEQFF. CDR3 coding DNA: TGTGCCAGCAGCTTTACAACAAGGGGTGGCCGGAATGAGCAGTTCTTC.

This clonotype was counted a few times. At one of its ends the junction is not consistent with the germline gene, which may arise from a read error. The gene calls are TRBV7-8 and TRBJ2-1, with TRBD2 as a possible D gene (5 bases). This CDR3 comprises 15 residues. Germline lookup yields CDR1 SGHVS and CDR2 FQNEAQ. CDR3 sequence reads: CASNLRGSSYNEQFF. CDR3 in DNA: TGTGCCAGCAACTTACGGGGAAGCTCCTACAATGAGCAGTTCTTC.

There are many counts of this clonotype. The chain combines TRBV29-1 with TRBJ2-1, with D hard to call. Trimming removed 0 bases at V and 0 bases at J, with 12 bases between. Germline loops: CDR1 SQVTM, CDR2 ANQGSEA. The CDR3 loop spans 16 amino acids. CDR3 in DNA: TGCAGCGTTGAAGAACAGACCAGGAGCTCCTACAATGAGCAGTTCTTC. Translation: CSVEEQTRSSYNEQFF.

The CDR3 loop is CATSWGLAREYEQYF. The CDR3 DNA reads TGTGCCACCAGCTGGGGACTAGCGCGCGAATACGAGCAGTACTTC. The chain links TRBV15 to TRBJ2-7, with 10 bases aligning to TRBD2. The ends lost 5 bases at V and 4 bases at J; junction bases unmatched: 8. Looked up from germline, CDR1 is LNHNV and CDR2 is YYDKDF (reference sequence). CDR3 size: 15 residues.

The sample holds many counts of this clonotype. The chain has TRBV6-5 and TRBJ1-2; a possible D gene is TRBD1 (6 bases). V lost 2 bases and J lost 2, with 15 bases in between. CDR1 and CDR2 (germline): MNHEY, SVGAGI. The CDR3 spans 16 residues. The chain's CDR3 is CASSYKQGPFNYGYTF. CDR3 in DNA: TGTGCCAGCAGTTACAAACAGGGCCCCTTCAACTATGGCTACACCTTC.

This clonotype has a count of ten or more. The V call is TRBV15, the J call TRBJ1-2; D ambiguous. Germline V lookup: CDR1 LNHNV, CDR2 YYDKDF (reference sequence). Deletions cut 1 base from V and 10 bases from J, with 10 bases between. The CDR3 runs 12 residues. CDR3 bases: TGTGCCACCAGCAGAGGACAACTCCTCTACACCTTC. Protein product: CATSRGQLLYTF.

In its sample, this clonotype was seen many times. The chain uses TRBV19 and TRBJ2-5; TRBD1 matches at 8 bases. The CDR3 spans 16 residues. V dropped 5 bases and J dropped 0; count of bases not matched to a gene: 8. Germline loops: CDR1 LNHDA, CDR2 SQIVND (reference sequence). The CDR3 DNA sequence: TGTGCCAGTAGTGCCTGGACAGGGCGTGACCAAGAGACCCAGTACTTC. Protein: CASSAWTGRDQETQYF.

This clonotype was seen many times. The rearrangement joins TRBV6-1 to TRBJ2-7; weak D call: TRBD2 (5 bases). Germline V lookup: CDR1 MNHNS, CDR2 SASEGT. V was clipped by 2 bases and J by 3 bases, with 11 bases between them. The CDR3 contains 14 residues. Written as DNA, the CDR3 is TGTGCCAGCAGTGAACCTTCGGGAAGCTACGAGCAGTACTTC. It codes for CASSEPSGSYEQYF.

This clonotype was detected many times. The chain links TRBV5-1 to TRBJ2-5, with 8 nucleotides matching TRBD1. This CDR3 spans 14 amino acids. Germline-derived CDR1 and CDR2 are SGHRS and YFSETQ. After removal of 2 bases from V and 5 bases from J, the junction contained 5 bases not matched to a gene. In nucleotides, the CDR3 is TGCGCCAGCAGCTTTGGACAGGGTTTCGAGACCCAGTACTTC. It specifies CASSFGQGFETQYF.

On this clonotype itself: The conserved final phenylalanine or tryptophan is absent from the CDR3, which likely points to a read error. The chain joins TRBV25-1 to TRBJ2-1; D could derive from TRBD1 or TRBD2 (5 bases each). The V and J ends lost 3 bases and 4 bases respectively, with 16 bases between them. Germline CDR1 MGHDK, CDR2 SYGVNS. The CDR3 extends over 16 amino acids. DNA for the CDR3: TGTGCCAGCAGTGACACCCGGGACCAAAGATACAATGAGCAGTTCCTC. Encoded protein: CASSDTRDQRYNEQFL.

This clonotype was counted at least ten times. CDR3 sequence reads: CASSADPVSYEQYF. The CDR3 DNA follows: TGTGCCAGCAGCGCGGATCCAGTTTCCTACGAGCAGTACTTC. The chain uses TRBV9 and TRBJ2-7; D call uncertain. This CDR3 is built from 14 residues. Germline V CDR1 and CDR2: SGDLS, YYNGEE. The V end was cut by 3 bases, the J end by 1 base, with 11 bases between.

This clonotype was detected only a few times. The rearrangement links TRBV6-2 or TRBV6-3 to TRBJ2-3; D may match TRBD1 or TRBD2 (5 bases each). CDR1 MNHEY and CDR2 SVGEGT come from the germline V gene. Trimming took 6 bases from V and 2 from J, leaving 12 bases between them. This CDR3 has 14 amino acids. CDR3 region: CASSVVGVTDTQYF. CDR3 DNA sequence: TGTGCCAGCAGCGTGGTGGGGGTCACAGATACGCAGTATTTT.

This clonotype was observed at least ten times. The rearrangement links TRBV24-1 to TRBJ1-1; maybe TRBD1 (5 bases). The CDR3 length is 14 residues. The V end was cut by 7 bases, the J end by 0 bases, with 11 bases between. The V gene's germline CDR1 is KGHDR and CDR2 SFDVKD. Written as DNA, the CDR3 is TGTGCCACCAGGAAGGCGGGGGTGAACACTGAAGCTTTCTTT. Encoded protein: CATRKAGVNTEAFF.

This clonotype was detected ten times or more. The chain couples TRBV3-1 to TRBJ2-2; 7 nucleotides line up with TRBD2. J lost 4 bases, V lost 1 base, and 0 bases had no gene match. CDR1 and CDR2 (germline): LGHDT, YNNKEL (reference sequence). CDR3 length: 14 residues. This CDR3 is CASSQGGGTGELFF. The CDR3 nucleotides read TGTGCCAGCAGCCAAGGCGGGGGCACCGGGGAGCTGTTTTTT.

This clonotype has just a few counts. V usage is TRBV7-9 and J usage is TRBJ1-1; no clear D. This CDR3 region has 14 residues. V was clipped by 6 bases and J by 1 base, with 12 bases between them. Germline assignment: CDR1 SEHNR and CDR2 FQNEAQ (reference sequence). CDR3 sequence: CASSYTTENTEAFF. CDR3 sequence (DNA): TGTGCCAGCAGTTATACGACGGAGAACACTGAAGCTTTCTTT.

This clonotype was counted ten times or more. This chain connects TRBV12-3 or TRBV12-4 to TRBJ1-2; D unclear. This CDR3 is 14 amino acids long. Deletions cut 2 bases from V and 2 bases from J, with 9 bases between. The CDR3 DNA follows: TGTGCCAGCAGTTTATCGATCGAAAACTATGGCTACACCTTC. Translation gives CASSLSIENYGYTF.

On this clonotype itself: A clone one base away is much larger, so this may be a read error. The chain has TRBV28 and TRBJ1-2; D gene unclear. The CDR3 is 12 amino acids. Germline V gives CDR1 MDHEN, CDR2 SYDVKM. The CDR3 DNA is TGTGCCAGCAGCCTGTCGGGTGTTGGCGACACCTTC. It codes for CASSLSGVGDTF.